The 19 T cell receptor beta chains listed next were all sequenced from one sample in a study of cytomegalovirus exposure and HLA in healthy donors. Use of 60 Vbeta and 13 Jbeta primers characterized the PCR. TCRdb keeps only in-frame clones here, not all; method: immunoSEQ multiplex PCR. The data hold about 65,000 clones, with roughly 75% observed a single time. Specimen: PBMCs. These receptors came from a woman aged 25 to 39 in good health and CMV-seronegative.

This rearrangement joins TRBV7-2 to TRBJ1-2; TRBD1 matches 8 bases. CDR1 is SGHTA and CDR2 is FQGNSA in the germline V gene. The CDR3 contains 14 residues. The ends lost 4 bases at V and 6 bases at J; junction bases unmatched: 7. The CDR3: CASSYARGQHGYTF. For the CDR3, the DNA is TGTGCCAGCAGCTACGCCAGGGGGCAACATGGCTACACCTTC.

The V and J genes are TRBV13 and TRBJ1-1, with 9 bases identical to TRBD1. This CDR3 comprises 15 residues. CDR1 is PRHDT and CDR2 is FYEKMQ in the germline V gene (reference sequence). The J segment lost 0 bases and the V segment lost 5 bases, leaving 4 bases of the junction unmatched. The CDR3 spells CASSLRDRVNTEAFF. CDR3 bases: TGTGCCAGCAGCCTCCGGGACAGGGTGAACACTGAAGCTTTCTTT.

A few counts support this clone. The rearrangement uses TRBV14 and TRBJ2-5; 7 bases agree with TRBD2. J lost 5 bases, V lost 4 bases, and 7 bases had no gene match. This CDR3 spans 14 amino acids. CDR1 is SGHDN, CDR2 FVKESK, per germline. The chain's CDR3 is CASSLRTSRETQYF. DNA of the CDR3: TGTGCCAGCAGCCTTCGGACTAGTCGGGAGACCCAGTACTTC. Complete variable domain (other parts from reference TRBV14 and TRBJ2-5): EAGVTQFPSHSVIEKGQTVTLRCDPISGHDNLYWYRRVMGKEIKFLLHFVKESKQDESGMPNNRFLAERTGGTYSTLKVQPAELEDSGVYFCASSLRTSRETQYFGPGTRLLVL.

The chain combines TRBV2 with TRBJ1-1; the D is unclear. The length of the CDR3 is 13 residues. Germline CDR1 is SNHLY and CDR2 is FYNNEI. V was pared by 7 bases and J by 7 bases, with 16 bases between. In DNA, the CDR3 is TGTGCCAGCATGGGCGCAAACCGTGATGAAGCTTTCTTT. Its translation: CASMGANRDEAFF.

The chain has TRBV11-2 and TRBJ1-4; 10 bases match TRBD1. V lost 1 base to trimming and J lost 7 bases; unmatched junction nucleotides: 0. CDR1 is SGHAT, CDR2 FQNNGV, per germline. This CDR3 is 14 amino acids long. The CDR3 DNA sequence: TGTGCCAGCAGCTTAGGACAGGGGGCTGAAAAACTGTTTTTT. Translating gives CASSLGQGAEKLFF.

This rearrangement joins TRBV2 to TRBJ2-3; no firm D call. The V end was cut by 4 bases, the J end by 1 base, with 9 bases between. This CDR3 spans 14 amino acids. Germline V gene data show CDR1 as SNHLY and CDR2 as FYNNEI. The CDR3: CASSVGAGTDTQYF. In DNA form, the CDR3 reads TGTGCCAGCAGTGTTGGTGCAGGCACAGATACGCAGTATTTT.

The J gene is TRBJ2-2, the V gene TRBV25-1; a weak D match, TRBD1 (5 bases). Trimming removed 4 bases from V and 8 bases from J, with 11 bases in between. Germline-derived CDR1 and CDR2 are MGHDK and SYGVNS. This CDR3 is 13 amino acids long. CDR3 residues: CASSVAGAGELFF. The CDR3 DNA reads TGTGCCAGCAGTGTAGCTGGGGCGGGGGAGCTGTTTTTT.

This sequence joins TRBV27 and TRBJ2-7, with 7 bases aligning to TRBD1. The CDR3 totals 14 residues. CDR1 is MNHEY, CDR2 SMNVEV, per germline (reference sequence). V dropped 6 bases and J dropped 1; count of bases not matched to a gene: 6. DNA of the CDR3: TGTGCCAGCAGAACCGGGACAGAATCCTACGAGCAGTACTTC. Translating gives CASRTGTESYEQYF.

The chain recombines TRBV12-5 with TRBJ1-1; the D is unclear. Per the germline V gene, CDR1 is LGHNT and CDR2 is FRNRAP. The CDR3 totals 15 residues. The ends were cut back, 2 bases at V and 4 bases at J, with 14 bases in the middle. The CDR3 sequence: CASGLTSAGSTEAFF. The CDR3 region has the DNA TGTGCTAGTGGTTTGACCTCGGCCGGGAGCACTGAAGCTTTCTTT.

The table lists this clone with a few counts. The chain combines TRBV20-1 with TRBJ2-5; D gene uncertain. This CDR3 contains 11 residues. V lost 6 bases and J lost 5, with 10 bases in between. Germline V gene sequence: CDR1 DFQATT, CDR2 SNEGSKA (reference sequence). DNA for the CDR3: TGCAGTGCCGACCTAGGTGAGACCCAGTACTTC. Translated: CSADLGETQYF.

This chain joins TRBV7-2 and TRBJ2-5, with TRBD1 matching 7 bases. The CDR3 is 14 amino acids. V shed 5 bases and J 1 base; nucleotides not matched to a gene: 4. Per the germline V gene, CDR1 is SGHTA and CDR2 is FQGNSA. CDR3 nucleotides: TGTGCCAGCAGCCCCCGGGACAGCCAAGAGACCCAGTACTTC. Amino acid sequence: CASSPRDSQETQYF.

This chain uses TRBV10-2 with TRBJ2-2; 8 positions agree with TRBD2. Trimming removed 6 bases from V and 5 bases from J; junction bases left unmatched: 11. Germline CDR1 and CDR2: WSHSY and SAAADI. The CDR3 is 16 amino acids. CDR3 DNA: TGCGCCAGCAGACCCACGGGGGGGCCCGGGACCGGGGAGCTGTTTTTT. Protein product: CASRPTGGPGTGELFF.

The chain couples TRBV4-1 to TRBJ2-5, with 10 bases lining up with TRBD2. Germline values: CDR1 MGHRA, CDR2 YSYEKL. This CDR3 is 16 amino acids long. The V and J ends lost 4 bases and 4 bases, in that order; junction bases with no gene match: 9. The CDR3 here is CASSPWGSGGAETQYF. Here the CDR3 DNA reads TGCGCCAGCAGCCCCTGGGGCAGCGGGGGGGCAGAGACCCAGTACTTC.

This chain links TRBV4-1 with TRBJ1-4; 10 bases align to TRBD1. From germline, CDR1 is MGHRA and CDR2 YSYEKL. CDR3 size: 15 residues. After removal of 1 base from V and 4 bases from J, the junction contained 0 bases not matched to a gene. CDR3 sequence reads: CASSQGTGGNEKLFF. The CDR3 DNA sequence: TGCGCCAGCAGCCAAGGGACAGGGGGTAATGAAAAACTGTTTTTT.

The chain recombines TRBV7-9 with TRBJ1-2; the D is unclear. With 4 bases removed from V and 3 bases from J, the gap between germline ends came to 15 bases. CDR1 is SEHNR and CDR2 is FQNEAQ in the germline V gene (reference sequence). CDR3 length equals 15 residues. The CDR3: CASSSQTRTDYGYTF. The CDR3 nucleotides read TGTGCCAGCAGCTCTCAGACAAGAACCGACTATGGCTACACCTTC.

This chain joins TRBV4-2 and TRBJ2-1; 11 bases map to TRBD2. The length of the CDR3 is 15 residues. The junction had 4 bases not matched to a gene; V was cut back by 4 bases and J by 5 bases. Germline V lookup: CDR1 LGHNA, CDR2 YNFKEQ. CDR3 in amino acids: CASSPLAGDNNEQFF. The CDR3 region has the DNA TGTGCCAGCAGCCCACTAGCGGGGGACAACAATGAGCAGTTCTTC.

V gene TRBV9 combines with J gene TRBJ2-3; possible D gene TRBD1, 6 bases. V was pared by 4 bases and J by 1 base, with 7 bases between. CDR3 length: 13 residues. Per germline, CDR1 SGDLS and CDR2 YYNGEE. CDR3 region: CASSPGGTDTQYF. The CDR3 DNA sequence: TGTGCCAGCAGCCCAGGGGGCACAGATACGCAGTATTTT.

This clone was found a few times. The V call is TRBV5-1, the J call TRBJ2-3, with D perhaps TRBD1 (5 bases). Trimming took off 5 bases at V and 3 bases at J, with 16 bases between the two ends. The CDR3 is 15 amino acids. CDR1 and CDR2 (germline): SGHRS, YFSETQ. The CDR3 loop reads CASRPQPDRTDTQYF. CDR3 DNA sequence: TGCGCCAGCAGACCTCAACCCGACAGAACAGATACGCAGTATTTT.

The table lists this clone with a few counts. V gene TRBV2 combines with J gene TRBJ2-3; TRBD2 is a possible D gene (5 bases). Trimming took 5 bases from V and 2 from J, leaving 8 bases between them. Germline V gives CDR1 SNHLY, CDR2 FYNNEI. This CDR3 contains 13 residues. The DNA of the CDR3 is TGTGCCAGCAGTTCGGGATACACAGATACGCAGTATTTT. Translation: CASSSGYTDTQYF.